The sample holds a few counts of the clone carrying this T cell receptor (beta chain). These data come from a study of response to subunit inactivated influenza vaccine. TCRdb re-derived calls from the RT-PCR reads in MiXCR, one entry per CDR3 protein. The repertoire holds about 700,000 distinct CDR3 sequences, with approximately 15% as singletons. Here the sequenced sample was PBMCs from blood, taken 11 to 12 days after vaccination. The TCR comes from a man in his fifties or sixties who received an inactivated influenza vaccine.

Here the CDR3 DNA reads TGCAGCGTTGGACAGGTGAATGAAAAACTGTTTTTT. Residues: CSVGQVNEKLFF. This chain joins TRBV29-1 and TRBJ1-4, with D possibly being TRBD1 (6 bases). Trimming removed 4 bases from V and 5 bases from J, with 8 bases in between. The CDR3 totals 12 residues. Germline values: CDR1 SQVTM, CDR2 ANQGSEA.